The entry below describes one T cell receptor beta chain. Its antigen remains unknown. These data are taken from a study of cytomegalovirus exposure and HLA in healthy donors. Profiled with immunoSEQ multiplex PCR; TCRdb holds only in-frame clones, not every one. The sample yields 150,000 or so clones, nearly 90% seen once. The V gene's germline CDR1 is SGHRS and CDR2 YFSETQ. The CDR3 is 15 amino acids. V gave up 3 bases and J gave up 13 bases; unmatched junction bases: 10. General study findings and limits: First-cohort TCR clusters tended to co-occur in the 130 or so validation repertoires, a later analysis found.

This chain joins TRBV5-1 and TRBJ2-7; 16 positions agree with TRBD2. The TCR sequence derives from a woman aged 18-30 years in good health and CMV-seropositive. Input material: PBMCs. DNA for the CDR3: TGCGCCAGCAGCTACGGGACTAGCGGGGGGGTAGACGTCTACTTC. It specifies CASSYGTSGGVDVYF.